This T cell receptor (beta chain) was sequenced for a study of vaccination effects on CD4 cells after COVID-19. Across the whole study: Post-vaccine sample collection fell at a median of 72 days after the second dose.

Measured with immunoSEQ multiplex PCR; TCRdb has only the in-frame clones, and not every one. This repertoire shows about 64,000 clones, 60% to 80% found once; its top ten account for roughly 2%. Study results and limitations: The vaccine-induced clones of healthy vaccinees included only 1 of 255 that cross-reacted with common cold coronaviruses.

Prior to sequencing, the ViraFEST assay stimulated PBMC with viral peptide pools, which expanded the antigen-specific CD4+ T cells. The culture ran for 10 days, and then CD4+ T cells were isolated. Two doses of either BNT162b2 or mRNA-1273 were given to each participant. This clone appeared a single time. Its antigen is undetermined. V shed 6 bases, J shed 0 bases, and the junction held 5 bases outside the gene matches. Germline lookup yields CDR1 MNHEY and CDR2 SVGAGI. The CDR3 has 15 amino acids. This clonotype was obtained from a human donor who received a COVID-19 vaccine. Sequenced here: CD4+ T cells from PBMCs cultured with HCoV-OC43 spike peptides, sampled after COVID-19 vaccination. Indicated subset: HCoV-OC43 spike overlapping peptide pool stimulation. The chain employs TRBV6-5 and TRBJ2-7; 10 nucleotides align to TRBD1. The CDR3 DNA reads TGTGCCAGCAGAACCGGGACAGGGGCCTCCTACGAGCAGTACGTC. Its translation: CASRTGTGASYEQYV.